The rows below give T cell receptor beta chains drawn from one sample of a study of T-cell memory formation after mild COVID-19. MiXCR was run by TCRdb on the 5' RACE reads, yielding one entry per CDR3 protein. This sample yields just over 60,000 distinct CDR3 sequences, of which about 10% are seen a single time; around 1.1% belongs to the top ten. The sequenced material came from PBMCs or a T cell subset sorted from them (not recorded which). These receptor sequences come from a man aged 18 to 30 who had mild COVID-19 (a few samples of this study predate the infection). Cell type and time point are not known. Each CDR3 is given with its conserved first and last residue. A D gene is named only where the DNA matches it firmly. A row's size may be missing; if present it is once, few, many or a size class.

j_gene: TRBJ2-7; d_gene: .; v_gene: TRBV11-2; abundance: many; CDR3aa: CASSSLTGSYEQYF; CDR3nt: TGTGCCAGCAGCTCTCTGACAGGATCCTACGAGCAGTACTTC
j_gene: TRBJ2-5; d_gene: .; v_gene: TRBV5-1; abundance: many; CDR3aa: CACSRGLYQETQYF; CDR3nt: TGCGCCTGCTCACGGGGGCTATACCAAGAGACCCAGTACTTC
j_gene: TRBJ2-3; d_gene: TRBD1; v_gene: TRBV14; abundance: few; CDR3aa: CASSHGDRDTDTQYF; CDR3nt: TGTGCCAGCAGCCATGGAGACAGGGACACAGATACGCAGTATTTT
j_gene: TRBJ1-2; d_gene: TRBD1; v_gene: TRBV4-3; abundance: few; CDR3aa: CASSQDQTGAVNGYTF; CDR3nt: TGCGCCAGCAGCCAAGACCAGACAGGGGCCGTTAATGGCTACACCTTC
j_gene: TRBJ2-3; d_gene: TRBD2; v_gene: TRBV5-6; abundance: many; CDR3aa: CASSPGLDSSTDTQYF; CDR3nt: TGTGCCAGCAGCCCGGGACTAGACTCTAGCACAGATACGCAGTATTTT
j_gene: TRBJ2-5; d_gene: .; v_gene: TRBV11-2; abundance: few; CDR3aa: CASSLVSTGTQETQYF; CDR3nt: TGTGCCAGCAGCTTAGTCTCGACAGGGACTCAAGAGACCCAGTACTTC
j_gene: TRBJ1-5; d_gene: TRBD1; v_gene: TRBV25-1; abundance: .; CDR3aa: CASATGGSNQPQHF; CDR3nt: TGTGCCAGCGCGACAGGGGGTAGCAATCAGCCCCAGCATTTT
j_gene: TRBJ2-3; d_gene: TRBD1; v_gene: TRBV5-6; abundance: few; CDR3aa: CASSLVAGTGIDTQYF; CDR3nt: TGTGCCAGCAGCTTGGTTGCTGGGACAGGGATAGATACGCAGTATTTT
j_gene: TRBJ1-4; d_gene: .; v_gene: TRBV5-6; abundance: .; CDR3aa: CASSSTGSDEKLFF; CDR3nt: TGTGCCAGCAGCTCAACAGGGTCGGACGAAAAACTGTTTTTT
j_gene: TRBJ2-7; d_gene: TRBD2; v_gene: TRBV6-1; abundance: many; CDR3aa: CASSERRGFSYEQYF; CDR3nt: TGTGCCAGCAGTGAACGGCGGGGGTTCTCCTACGAGCAGTACTTC
j_gene: TRBJ1-6; d_gene: .; v_gene: TRBV4-3; abundance: few; CDR3aa: CASSQNPSGANSPLHF; CDR3nt: TGCGCCAGCAGCCAGAATCCTAGCGGGGCTAATTCACCCCTCCACTTT
j_gene: TRBJ2-1; d_gene: .; v_gene: TRBV12-3/TRBV12-4; abundance: many; CDR3aa: CASSPGTINEQFF; CDR3nt: TGTGCCAGCAGCCCTGGGACAATCAATGAGCAGTTCTTC
j_gene: TRBJ1-3; d_gene: .; v_gene: TRBV4-1; abundance: .; CDR3aa: CASSRGFSGNTIYF; CDR3nt: TGCGCCAGCAGCCGTGGGTTCTCTGGAAACACCATATATTTT
j_gene: TRBJ1-3; d_gene: .; v_gene: TRBV6-5; abundance: few; CDR3aa: CASRRAAGNTIYF; CDR3nt: TGTGCCAGCAGAAGGGCCGCTGGAAACACCATATATTTT
j_gene: TRBJ2-5; d_gene: .; v_gene: TRBV9; abundance: .; CDR3aa: CASSVAGGPSGQETQYF; CDR3nt: TGTGCCAGCAGCGTAGCCGGGGGGCCGTCTGGGCAAGAGACCCAGTACTTC
j_gene: TRBJ2-7; d_gene: .; v_gene: TRBV2; abundance: .; CDR3aa: CASSAIQDGNYEQYF; CDR3nt: TGTGCCAGCAGTGCTATCCAGGACGGCAACTACGAGCAGTACTTC
j_gene: TRBJ2-1; d_gene: TRBD2; v_gene: TRBV7-2; abundance: many; CDR3aa: CASSLAVSGGRNEQFF; CDR3nt: TGTGCCAGCAGCTTAGCGGTTAGCGGGGGGCGCAATGAGCAGTTCTTC
j_gene: TRBJ2-5; d_gene: .; v_gene: TRBV7-2; abundance: many; CDR3aa: CASSLAREETQYF; CDR3nt: TGTGCCAGCAGCTTAGCCCGTGAAGAGACCCAGTACTTC
j_gene: TRBJ2-3; d_gene: TRBD1; v_gene: TRBV5-1; abundance: few; CDR3aa: CASSLSDRGADTQYF; CDR3nt: TGCGCCAGCAGCCTGTCGGACAGGGGAGCAGATACGCAGTATTTT
j_gene: TRBJ2-7; d_gene: TRBD2; v_gene: TRBV7-2; abundance: .; CDR3aa: CASSLGGGTSGEQYF; CDR3nt: TGTGCCAGCAGCTTAGGCGGGGGGACTTCGGGGGAGCAGTACTTC
j_gene: TRBJ2-2; d_gene: TRBD1; v_gene: TRBV27; abundance: .; CDR3aa: CASSLPGQGSTGELFF; CDR3nt: TGTGCCAGCAGTTTACCGGGACAGGGGTCCACCGGGGAGCTGTTTTTT
j_gene: TRBJ2-1; d_gene: .; v_gene: TRBV24-1; abundance: many; CDR3aa: CATSDDNEQFF; CDR3nt: TGTGCCACCAGTGACGACAATGAGCAGTTCTTC